This T cell receptor (beta chain) was observed in a study of T cells after yellow fever vaccination. Overall study context: Low-cell-number fractions were prepared with SMART-Seq v4 Ultra Low Input. Study-wide points: At around 96% for CD4 and about 87% for CD8, most primary-vaccination clones showed up again after the booster. Though weaker, the secondary response peaked faster, on day 5 versus 15.

They built TCR cDNA with 5'RACE template switching, a step that put in a universal primer site and UMIs. In TCRdb, the 5' RACE reads were re-called with MiXCR into one record per CDR3 protein. The sample has 250,000 to 350,000 distinct CDR3 sequences, under 9% seen once; the top ten hold about 3.7%. As for this clonotype: Its antigen remains unknown.

This CDR3 comprises 18 residues. V was cut by 1 base and J by 1 base, with 19 bases left in between. CDR1 DFQATT and CDR2 SNEGSKA come from the germline V gene (reference sequence). The sequencing used CD4+ T cells sorted from PBMCs, collected 5 days after the yellow fever booster vaccination. The chain couples TRBV20-1 to TRBJ2-2, with D possibly TRBD2 on 7 matching bases. The clonotype was recovered from a man between 18 and 35 years old who received the YFV17D yellow fever vaccine. CDR3 nucleotides: TGCAGTGCTAGAGTCTCTCGATCGCGGGGGCTGAACACCGGGGAGCTGTTTTTT. This translates into CSARVSRSRGLNTGELFF.